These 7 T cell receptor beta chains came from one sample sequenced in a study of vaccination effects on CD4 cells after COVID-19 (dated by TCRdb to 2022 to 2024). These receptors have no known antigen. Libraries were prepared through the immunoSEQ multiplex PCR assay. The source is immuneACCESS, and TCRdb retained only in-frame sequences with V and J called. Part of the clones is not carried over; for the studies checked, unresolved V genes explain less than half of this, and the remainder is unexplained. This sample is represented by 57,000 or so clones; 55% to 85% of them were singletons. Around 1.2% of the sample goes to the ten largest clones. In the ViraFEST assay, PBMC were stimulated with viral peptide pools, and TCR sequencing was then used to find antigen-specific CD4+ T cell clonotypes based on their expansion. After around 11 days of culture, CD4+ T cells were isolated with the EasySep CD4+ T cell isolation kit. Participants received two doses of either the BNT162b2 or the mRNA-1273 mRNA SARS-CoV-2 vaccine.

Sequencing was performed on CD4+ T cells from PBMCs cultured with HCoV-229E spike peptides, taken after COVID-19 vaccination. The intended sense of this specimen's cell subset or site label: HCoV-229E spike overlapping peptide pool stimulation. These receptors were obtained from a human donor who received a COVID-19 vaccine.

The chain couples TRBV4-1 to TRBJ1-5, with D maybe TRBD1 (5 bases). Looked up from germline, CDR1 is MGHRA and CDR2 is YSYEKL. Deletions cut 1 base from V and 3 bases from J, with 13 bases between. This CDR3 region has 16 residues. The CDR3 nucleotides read TGCGCCAGCAGCCAAGTGGCAGGGAGTACCAATCAGCCCCAGCATTTT. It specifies CASSQVAGSTNQPQHF.

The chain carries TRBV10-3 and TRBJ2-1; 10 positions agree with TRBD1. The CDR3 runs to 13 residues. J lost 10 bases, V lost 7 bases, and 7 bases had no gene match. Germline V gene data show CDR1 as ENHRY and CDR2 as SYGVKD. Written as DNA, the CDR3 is TGTGCCATCATGAATAGGACAGGGGGGGAGCAGTTCTTC. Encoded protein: CAIMNRTGGEQFF.

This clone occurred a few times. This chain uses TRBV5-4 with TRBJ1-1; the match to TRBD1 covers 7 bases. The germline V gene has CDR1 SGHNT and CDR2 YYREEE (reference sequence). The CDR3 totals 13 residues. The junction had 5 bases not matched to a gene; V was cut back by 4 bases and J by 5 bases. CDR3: CASSGSQGTEAFF. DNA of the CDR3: TGTGCCAGCAGCGGTTCACAGGGGACTGAAGCTTTCTTT.

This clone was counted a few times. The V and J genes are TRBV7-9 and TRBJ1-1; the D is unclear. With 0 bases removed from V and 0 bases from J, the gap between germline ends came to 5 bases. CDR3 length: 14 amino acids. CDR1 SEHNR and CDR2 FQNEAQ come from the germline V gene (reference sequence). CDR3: CASSLAEMNTEAFF. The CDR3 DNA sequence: TGTGCCAGCAGCTTAGCGGAAATGAACACTGAAGCTTTCTTT.

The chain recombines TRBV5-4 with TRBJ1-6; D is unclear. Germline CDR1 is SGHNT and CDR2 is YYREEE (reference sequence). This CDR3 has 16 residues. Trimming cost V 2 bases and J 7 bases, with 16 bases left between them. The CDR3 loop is CASSLSSSIGNSPLHF. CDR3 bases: TGTGCCAGCAGCTTATCCTCCTCCATAGGAAATTCACCCCTCCACTTT.

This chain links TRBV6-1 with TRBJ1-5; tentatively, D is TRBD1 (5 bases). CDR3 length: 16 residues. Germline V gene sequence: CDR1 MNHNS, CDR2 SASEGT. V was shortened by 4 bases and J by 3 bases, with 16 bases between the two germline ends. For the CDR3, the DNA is TGTGCCAGCAGTGGGAAGGACACTCACCTCAATCAGCCCCAGCATTTT. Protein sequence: CASSGKDTHLNQPQHF.

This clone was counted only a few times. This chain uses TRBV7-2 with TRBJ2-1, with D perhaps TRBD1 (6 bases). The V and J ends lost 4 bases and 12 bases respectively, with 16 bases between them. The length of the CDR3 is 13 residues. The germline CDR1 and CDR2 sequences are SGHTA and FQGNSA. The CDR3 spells CASSSTPGTPQFF. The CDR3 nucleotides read TGTGCCAGCAGCTCAACTCCCGGGACACCGCAGTTCTTC.